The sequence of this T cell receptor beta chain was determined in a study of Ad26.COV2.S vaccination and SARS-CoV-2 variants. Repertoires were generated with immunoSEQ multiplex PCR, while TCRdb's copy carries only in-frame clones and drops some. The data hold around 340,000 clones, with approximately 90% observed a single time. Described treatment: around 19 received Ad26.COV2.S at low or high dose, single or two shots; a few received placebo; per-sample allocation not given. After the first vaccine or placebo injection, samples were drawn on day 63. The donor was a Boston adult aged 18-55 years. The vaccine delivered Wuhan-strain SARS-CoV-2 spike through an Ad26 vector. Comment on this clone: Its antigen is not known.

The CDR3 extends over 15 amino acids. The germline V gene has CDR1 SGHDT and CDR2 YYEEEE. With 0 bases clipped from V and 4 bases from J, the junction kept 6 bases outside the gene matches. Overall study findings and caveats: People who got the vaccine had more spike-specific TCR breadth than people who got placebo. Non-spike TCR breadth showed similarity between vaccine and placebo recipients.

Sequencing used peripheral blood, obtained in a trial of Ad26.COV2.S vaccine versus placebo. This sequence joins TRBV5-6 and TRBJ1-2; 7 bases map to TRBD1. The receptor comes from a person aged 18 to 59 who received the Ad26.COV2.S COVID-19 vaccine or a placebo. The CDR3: CASSLAGTASYGYTF. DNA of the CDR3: TGTGCCAGCAGCTTGGCTGGGACAGCTTCCTATGGCTACACCTTC.